Below, 32 T cell receptor beta chains from the same sample are listed, as sequenced in a study of blood T cells in healthy people across ages. Using a J-beta primer mix together with a sample-barcoded 5' primer, a second PCR was run for roughly 7 to 12 cycles. Each CDR3 protein is one row after TCRdb ran MiXCR on the 5' RACE reads. Among about a million distinct CDR3 sequences listed, about 51% were seen once. Sample: blood. The receptor set was obtained from a woman aged 55-69 years in good health.

This clonotype has a handful of counts. This chain joins TRBV3-1 and TRBJ2-1, with TRBD2 identical over 10 bases. Per the germline V gene, CDR1 is LGHDT and CDR2 is YNNKEL (reference sequence). The CDR3 totals 15 residues. The junction had 6 bases not matched to a gene; V was cut back by 3 bases and J by 7 bases. The CDR3, as DNA: TGTGCCAGCAGCCAGGCGGGACTAGCGTATAATGAGCAGTTCTTC. The encoded protein is CASSQAGLAYNEQFF.

In this sample, this clonotype turned up a few times. The genes are TRBV10-2 and TRBJ2-3; D ambiguous. CDR3 size: 11 residues. Trimming shortened V by 7 bases and J by 4 bases, and 6 bases separated the two germline ends. Germline CDR1 is WSHSY and CDR2 is SAAADI. CDR3 nucleotide sequence: TGCGCCAGCACCACGGCAGATACGCAGTATTTT. This encodes CASTTADTQYF.

The chain combines TRBV4-1 with TRBJ2-1; maybe TRBD1 (6 bases). The CDR3 runs 17 residues. Between the trimmed V and J ends, which lost 3 bases and 3 bases, there was a span of 18 bases. Germline V CDR1 and CDR2: MGHRA, YSYEKL. The CDR3 nucleotides read TGCGCCAGCAGCCAGAGCGTACAGGGTGGTCTCTACAATGAGCAGTTCTTC. This encodes CASSQSVQGGLYNEQFF.

This clonotype appeared a few times. This chain links TRBV7-3 with TRBJ2-7; TRBD1 is a possible D gene (6 bases). The end of the DNA aligns better with TRBJ2-5, so the J call may be wrong. The germline gives CDR1 SGHTA, CDR2 FQGTGA. The CDR3 extends over 14 amino acids. In nucleotides, the CDR3 is TGTGCCAGCAGCTTATCAGGGGACGGGGAGACCCAGTACTTC. This sequence encodes CASSLSGDGETQYF.

The chain couples TRBV5-1 to TRBJ2-1; 10 bases match TRBD1. In germline, CDR1 is SGHRS, CDR2 YFSETQ. The trim removed 3 bases at V and 7 bases at J, leaving 7 bases unmatched. The CDR3 consists of 15 residues. In DNA form, the CDR3 reads TGCGCCAGCAGCTCTGGACAGGGGGGATTTAATGAGCAGTTCTTC. Translating gives CASSSGQGGFNEQFF.

The CDR3 sequence: CASSLGGGRNYEQYF. CDR3 sequence (DNA): TGTGCCAGCAGTTTGGGTGGGGGACGGAACTACGAGCAGTACTTC. The chain joins TRBV12-3 or TRBV12-4 to TRBJ2-4, with D possibly being TRBD1 or TRBD2 (5 bases each). Near its end, the DNA agrees better with TRBJ2-7, so the J call may be wrong. This CDR3 is 15 amino acids long.

The chain employs TRBV27 and TRBJ1-4; D possibly corresponds to TRBD1 (6 bases). CDR3 length: 14 amino acids. CDR1 is MNHEY, CDR2 SMNVEV, per germline (reference sequence). V lost 2 bases and J lost 2, with 6 bases in between. The CDR3, as DNA: TGTGCCAGCAGTTTAGACAGGACTAATGAAAAACTGTTTTTT. Its protein is CASSLDRTNEKLFF. Filled out from reference TRBV27 and TRBJ1-4, the complete variable domain reads EAQVTQNPRYLITVTGKKLTVTCSQNMNHEYMSWYRQDPGLGLRQIYYSMNVEVTDKGDVPEGYKVSRKEKRNFPLILESPSPNQTSLYFCASSLDRTNEKLFFGSGTQLSVL.

The CDR3 DNA sequence: TGCAGTGCTCGTAGCGACAATGAGCAGTTCTTC. This sequence encodes CSARSDNEQFF. The rearrangement uses TRBV20-1 and TRBJ2-1; D is perhaps TRBD2 (5 bases). The ends were cut back, 5 bases at V and 5 bases at J, with 7 bases in the middle. This CDR3 has 11 residues. Germline loops: CDR1 DFQATT, CDR2 SNEGSKA (reference sequence).

The genes are TRBV29-1 and TRBJ2-7; D perhaps matches TRBD1 (6 bases). CDR1 and CDR2 from the germline V gene are SQVTM and ANQGSEA. Trimming stripped 6 bases from V and 3 bases from J, with 9 bases between. The CDR3 spans 11 residues. The CDR3 here is CSVHRDYEQYF. As DNA, the CDR3 is TGCAGCGTCCACAGGGACTACGAGCAGTACTTC.

This clonotype was picked up one time. The chain is built from TRBV9 and TRBJ2-1; TRBD2 agrees at 7 bases. V gave up 2 bases and J gave up 7 bases; unmatched junction bases: 3. The CDR3 contains 13 residues. Germline CDR1 and CDR2: SGDLS and YYNGEE. This chain's CDR3 is CASSVTSVNEQFF. As DNA, the CDR3 is TGTGCCAGCAGCGTCACTAGCGTAAATGAGCAGTTCTTC.

The chain is built from TRBV28 and TRBJ2-4, with D possibly being TRBD1 or TRBD2 (5 bases each). This CDR3 is 16 amino acids long. Trimming shortened V by 5 bases and J by 3 bases, and 17 bases separated the two germline ends. CDR1 and CDR2 (germline): MDHEN, SYDVKM. The DNA for the CDR3 is TGTGCCAGCAGTGAGAGGGGCCCTGGTCGCAAAAACATTCAGTACTTC. It translates to CASSERGPGRKNIQYF.

This chain joins TRBV11-2 and TRBJ2-1; 11 bases agree with TRBD2. After removal of 1 base from V and 12 bases from J, the junction contained 14 bases not matched to a gene. CDR1 and CDR2 from the germline V gene are SGHAT and FQNNGV. This CDR3 spans 17 amino acids. The chain's CDR3 is CASSLAGTSGGRARQFF. CDR3 bases: TGTGCCAGCAGCTTAGCCGGGACTAGCGGAGGGCGGGCTAGGCAGTTCTTC.

This clonotype was counted a few times. V usage is TRBV27 and J usage is TRBJ1-4; no definite D call. Trimming pared 6 bases from V and 11 bases from J, leaving 13 bases between. The CDR3 length is 12 residues. Per germline, CDR1 MNHEY and CDR2 SMNVEV (reference sequence). As DNA, the CDR3 is TGTGCCAGCAGAGACGACGGGAGCAAACTGTTTTTT. Translation gives CASRDDGSKLFF.

The CDR3 is CASTDGSYEQYF. In nucleotides, the CDR3 is TGTGCCAGCACCGACGGGAGTTACGAGCAGTACTTC. J is TRBJ2-7 and V is TRBV28, with D maybe TRBD2 (6 bases). Per germline, CDR1 MDHEN and CDR2 SYDVKM. V dropped 7 bases and J dropped 4 bases, with 11 bases sitting between them. The CDR3 runs 12 residues.

The gene calls are TRBV2 and TRBJ2-2; weak D call: TRBD2 (5 bases). Between the trimmed V and J ends, which lost 8 bases and 0 bases, there was a span of 7 bases. Germline CDR1 reads SNHLY; CDR2 reads FYNNEI. This CDR3 has 13 amino acids. This chain's CDR3 is CASSGTNTGELFF. The CDR3 DNA reads as TGTGCCAGCTCCGGGACGAACACCGGGGAGCTGTTTTTT.

This chain links TRBV6-5 with TRBJ2-1; 10 nucleotides match TRBD2. Germline assignment: CDR1 MNHEY and CDR2 SVGAGI. This CDR3 comprises 16 residues. Trimming at V came to 11 bases and at J to 9 bases, leaving 19 bases not matched to a gene. The chain's CDR3 is CAAGVTSGIRAGEQFF. The CDR3 DNA reads as TGTGCCGCGGGTGTAACTAGCGGGATCCGAGCGGGTGAGCAGTTCTTC.

J is TRBJ2-5 and V is TRBV7-9; a weak D match, TRBD1 (5 bases). The DNA end is more similar to TRBJ2-7, so the J call may be wrong. CDR1 and CDR2 from the germline V gene are SEHNR and FQNEAQ (reference sequence). The CDR3 sequence is 13 residues long. This CDR3 reads CASRQRQSYEQYF. The CDR3 DNA is TGTGCCAGCAGGCAAAGACAGAGCTACGAGCAGTACTTC.

This clonotype was seen a few times. The chain carries TRBV7-2 and TRBJ2-7; D ambiguous. The V end was cut by 1 base, the J end by 6 bases, with 10 bases between. Germline V CDR1 and CDR2: SGHTA, FQGNSA. The CDR3 extends over 13 amino acids. CDR3 loop: CASSLDSGAEQYF. Here the CDR3 DNA reads TGTGCCAGCAGCTTAGACTCCGGAGCCGAGCAGTACTTC.

This rearrangement joins TRBV25-1 to TRBJ2-1; D is ambiguous. The CDR3 contains 15 residues. Germline-derived CDR1 and CDR2 are MGHDK and SYGVNS. Trimming shortened V by 4 bases and J by 5 bases, and 15 bases separated the two germline ends. Here the CDR3 DNA reads TGTGCCAGCAGTGGACGTAATTTTGTTAACAATGAGCAGTTCTTC. It is translated as CASSGRNFVNNEQFF. Using reference TRBV25-1 and TRBJ2-1 for the parts outside the CDR3, the full variable domain is EADIYQTPRYLVIGTGKKITLECSQTMGHDKMYWYQQDPGMELHLIHYSYGVNSTEKGDLSSESTVSRIRTEHFPLTLESARPSHTSQYLCASSGRNFVNNEQFFGPGTRLTVL.

This clonotype was counted a few times. This chain joins TRBV5-6 and TRBJ2-7, with 9 bases lining up with TRBD2. V lost 4 bases, J lost 2 bases, and 4 bases stayed unmatched. CDR1 and CDR2 from the germline V gene are SGHDT and YYEEEE. The CDR3 is made up of 14 amino acids. CDR3 sequence reads: CASSRLADTYEQYF. The CDR3 DNA reads TGTGCCAGCAGCCGACTAGCGGATACCTACGAGCAGTACTTC.

The chain couples TRBV7-8 to TRBJ1-5, with D possibly matching TRBD1 (6 bases). The V end was cut by 5 bases, the J end by 7 bases, with 12 bases between. The CDR3 is 13 residues long. Germline CDR1 is SGHVS and CDR2 is FQNEAQ. The CDR3 sequence: CASSDRTKQPQHF. The DNA of the CDR3 is TGTGCCAGCAGCGACAGGACCAAGCAGCCCCAGCATTTT.

The chain links TRBV24-1 to TRBJ1-6, with D possibly TRBD1 on 6 matching bases. The CDR3 runs 17 residues. In germline, CDR1 is KGHDR, CDR2 SFDVKD. The V end was cut by 6 bases, the J end by 5 bases, with 19 bases between. The CDR3 DNA reads TGTGCCACCAGTCTTCTTAACCGACCAGGGGATAATTCACCCCTCCACTTT. Residues: CATSLLNRPGDNSPLHF.

CDR3 bases: TGTGCCAGCAACCCGACAGGCCTGAATCAGCCCCAGCATTTT. It codes for CASNPTGLNQPQHF. V and J are TRBV28 and TRBJ1-5; D is perhaps TRBD1 (6 bases). This CDR3 has 14 amino acids. Germline loops: CDR1 MDHEN, CDR2 SYDVKM. Trimming removed 7 bases from V and 4 bases from J, with 14 bases in between.

There are a few counts of this clonotype. V gene TRBV5-1 combines with J gene TRBJ2-1; 9 positions match TRBD1. Germline V CDR1 and CDR2: SGHRS, YFSETQ. The CDR3 spans 14 residues. V shed 6 bases and J 5 bases; nucleotides not matched to a gene: 6. Here the CDR3 DNA reads TGCGCCAGCACCGGGACAGGGTTAAACAATGAGCAGTTCTTC. Its translation is CASTGTGLNNEQFF.

As to this clonotype: An end of the junction does not agree with germline; a read error may underlie this. The chain couples TRBV12-3 or TRBV12-4 to TRBJ2-3; tentative D call: TRBD2 (5 bases). The CDR3 length is 11 residues. The DNA for the CDR3 is TGTGCCAGAAAGAGCGGAGATGCGCAGTATTTT. This codes for CARKSGDAQYF.

The gene calls are TRBV4-1 and TRBJ2-1; 9 nucleotides agree with TRBD1. CDR3 size: 15 residues. Germline CDR1 reads MGHRA; CDR2 reads YSYEKL. The junction had 8 bases not matched to a gene; V was cut back by 10 bases and J by 1 base. The DNA of the CDR3 is TGCGCCACCAGGAGGGGACAGGGTTCCTACAATGAGCAGTTCTTC. It specifies CATRRGQGSYNEQFF.

The CDR3 region has the DNA TGTGCCAGCAGCCAAGATGGACAGGGTATTGGCTACACCTTC. Its translation is CASSQDGQGIGYTF. The V and J genes are TRBV3-1 and TRBJ1-2; the match to TRBD1 covers 8 bases. V lost 0 bases, J lost 7 bases, and 4 bases stayed unmatched. Germline lookup yields CDR1 LGHDT and CDR2 YNNKEL (reference sequence). The CDR3 has 14 amino acids.

The sample holds a few counts of this clonotype. The chain's CDR3 is CASSSGTTGTDTQYF. The CDR3 DNA reads TGCGCCAGCAGCTCAGGGACTACAGGCACAGATACGCAGTATTTT. V is TRBV5-1 and J is TRBJ2-3, with 7 bases that match TRBD2. The CDR3 runs to 15 residues. Looked up from germline, CDR1 is SGHRS and CDR2 is YFSETQ. Unmatched junction bases numbered 5, after V lost 3 bases and J lost 1 base.

CDR3 loop: CASSVFQGADGQFF. Here the CDR3 DNA reads TGTGCCAGCAGCGTCTTTCAGGGGGCCGATGGGCAGTTCTTC. The rearrangement joins TRBV9 to TRBJ2-1, with 8 bases lining up with TRBD1. The CDR3 is made up of 14 amino acids. Trimming removed 2 bases from V and 12 bases from J; junction bases left unmatched: 10. CDR1 and CDR2 (germline): SGDLS, YYNGEE. The variable domain in full, completed from reference TRBV9 and TRBJ2-1, reads DSGVTQTPKHLITATGQRVTLRCSPRSGDLSVYWYQQSLDQGLQFLIQYYNGEERAKGNILERFSAQQFPDLHSELNLSSLELGDSALYFCASSVFQGADGQFFGPGTRLTVL.

This chain uses TRBV29-1 with TRBJ2-5; 12 bases fit TRBD1. The CDR3 sequence is 14 residues long. V gave up 6 bases and J gave up 5 bases; unmatched junction bases: 7. Germline CDR1 reads SQVTM; CDR2 reads ANQGSEA. Here the CDR3 DNA reads TGCAGCGTCCGGGACAGGGGGCATCAGGAGACCCAGTACTTC. It encodes CSVRDRGHQETQYF.

V gene TRBV4-2 combines with J gene TRBJ2-4, with 13 bases aligning to TRBD2. The J call may be mistaken, given a closer DNA end match to TRBJ2-7. This CDR3 contains 17 residues. Germline CDR1 and CDR2: LGHNA and YNFKEQ. The CDR3 DNA follows: TGTGCCAGCAGCCAAGGACTAGCGGGAGGCCTATCTAGCGAGCAGTACTTC. Its translation: CASSQGLAGGLSSEQYF.

This chain joins TRBV30 and TRBJ1-1; D might be TRBD1 (5 bases). Germline CDR1 GTSNPN, CDR2 SVGIG (reference sequence). There are 10 residues in the CDR3. The germline V and J ends were trimmed by 1 base and 8 bases, with 5 bases remaining between them. The CDR3, as DNA: TGTGCCTGGAGTGGACAGGAAGCTTTCTTT. This translates into CAWSGQEAFF.